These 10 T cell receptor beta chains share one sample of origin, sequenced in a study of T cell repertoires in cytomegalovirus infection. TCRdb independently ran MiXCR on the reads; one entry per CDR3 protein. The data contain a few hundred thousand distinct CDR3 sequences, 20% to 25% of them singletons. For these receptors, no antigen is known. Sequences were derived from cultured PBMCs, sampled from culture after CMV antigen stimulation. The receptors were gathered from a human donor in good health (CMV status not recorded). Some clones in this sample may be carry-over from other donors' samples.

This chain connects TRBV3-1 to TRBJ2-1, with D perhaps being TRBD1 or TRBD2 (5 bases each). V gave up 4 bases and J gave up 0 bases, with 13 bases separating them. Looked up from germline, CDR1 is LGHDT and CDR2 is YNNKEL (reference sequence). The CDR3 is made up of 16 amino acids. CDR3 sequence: CASSPLGANSYNEQFF. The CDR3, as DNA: TGTGCCAGCAGCCCCCTCGGGGCAAACTCCTACAATGAGCAGTTCTTC.

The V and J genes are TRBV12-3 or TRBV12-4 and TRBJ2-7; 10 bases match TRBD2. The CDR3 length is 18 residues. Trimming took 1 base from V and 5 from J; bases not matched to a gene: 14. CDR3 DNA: TGTGCCAGCAGTTTAGGGGGGGGGGGCCTAGCGGGAGCAAACGAGCAGTACTTC. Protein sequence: CASSLGGGGLAGANEQYF.

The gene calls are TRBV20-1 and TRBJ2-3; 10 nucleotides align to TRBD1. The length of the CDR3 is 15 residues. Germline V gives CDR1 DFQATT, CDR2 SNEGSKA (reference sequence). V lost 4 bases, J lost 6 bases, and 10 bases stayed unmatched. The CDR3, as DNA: TGCAGTGCTAAAACCGGGACAGGGGCCGCCGATACGCAGTATTTT. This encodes CSAKTGTGAADTQYF.

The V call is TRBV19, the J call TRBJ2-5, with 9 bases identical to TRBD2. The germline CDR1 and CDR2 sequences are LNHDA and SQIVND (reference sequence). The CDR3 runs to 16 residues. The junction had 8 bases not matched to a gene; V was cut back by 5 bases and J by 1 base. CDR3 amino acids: CASSPLRREGQETQYF. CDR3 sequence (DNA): TGTGCCAGTAGTCCCCTCAGGCGGGAGGGCCAAGAGACCCAGTACTTC.

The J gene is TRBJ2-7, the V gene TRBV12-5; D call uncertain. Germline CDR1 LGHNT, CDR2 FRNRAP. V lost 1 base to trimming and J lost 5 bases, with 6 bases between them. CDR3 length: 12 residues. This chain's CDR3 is CASGLGHHEQYF. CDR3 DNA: TGTGCTAGTGGTTTGGGACACCACGAGCAGTACTTC.

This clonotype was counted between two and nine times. This CDR3 is CASSVADGRNTEAFF. The CDR3 DNA reads as TGTGCCAGCAGCGTAGCAGACGGCAGGAACACTGAAGCTTTCTTT. The chain couples TRBV12-3 or TRBV12-4 to TRBJ1-1, with unresolved D. The CDR3 runs to 15 residues. Trimming shortened V by 6 bases and J by 1 base, and 15 bases separated the two germline ends.

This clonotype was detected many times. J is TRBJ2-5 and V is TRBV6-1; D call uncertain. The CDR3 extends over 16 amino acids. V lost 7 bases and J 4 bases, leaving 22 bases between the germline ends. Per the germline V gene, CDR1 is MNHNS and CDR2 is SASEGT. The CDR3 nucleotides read TGTGCCAGCACCTCGAGGTTCGTTGGAATGTCAGAGACCCAGTACTTC. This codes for CASTSRFVGMSETQYF.

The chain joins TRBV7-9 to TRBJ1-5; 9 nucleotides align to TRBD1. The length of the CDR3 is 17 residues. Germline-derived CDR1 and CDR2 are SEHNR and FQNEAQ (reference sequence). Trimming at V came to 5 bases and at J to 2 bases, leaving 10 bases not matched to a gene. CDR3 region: CASSGPGQGLGNQPQHF. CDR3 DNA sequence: TGTGCCAGCAGCGGTCCGGGACAGGGTTTGGGCAATCAGCCCCAGCATTTT.

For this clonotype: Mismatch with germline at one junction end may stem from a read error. DNA of the CDR3: TGTACCAGCAGCCCCGGTGAAAAACTGTTTTTT. Translated, it gives CTSSPGEKLFF. The chain couples TRBV7-4 to TRBJ1-4; D is unresolved. CDR1 and CDR2 (germline): SGHVT, SQSDAQ. The CDR3 has 11 residues.

The CDR3: CAISGPGQGRSTEAFF. The CDR3, as DNA: TGTGCCATCAGTGGCCCGGGACAGGGGCGGAGCACTGAAGCTTTCTTT. V and J are TRBV10-3 and TRBJ1-1; 10 nucleotides line up with TRBD1. This CDR3 comprises 16 residues. Per the germline V gene, CDR1 is ENHRY and CDR2 is SYGVKD. The junction had 9 bases not matched to a gene; V was cut back by 4 bases and J by 4 bases.